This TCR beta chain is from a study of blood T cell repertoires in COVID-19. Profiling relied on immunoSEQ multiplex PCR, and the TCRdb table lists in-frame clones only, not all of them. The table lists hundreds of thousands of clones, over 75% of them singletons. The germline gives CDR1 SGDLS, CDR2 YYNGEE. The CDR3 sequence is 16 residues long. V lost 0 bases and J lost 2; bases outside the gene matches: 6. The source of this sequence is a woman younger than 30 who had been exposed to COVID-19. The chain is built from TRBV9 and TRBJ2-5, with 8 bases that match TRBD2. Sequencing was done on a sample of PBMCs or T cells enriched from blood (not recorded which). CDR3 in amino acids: CASSVVSSGSQETQYF. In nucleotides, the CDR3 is TGTGCCAGCAGCGTAGTGTCAAGCGGGAGTCAAGAGACCCAGTACTTC.